The T cell receptor beta chain under discussion was sequenced for a study of T-cell memory formation after mild COVID-19. General study points: Clones that shrank (day 15 to 85) were balanced CD4/CD8, whereas later expanders leaned CD4+. Some clones that responded were present in memory (sampled pre-infection), which suggests cross-reactive memory joined. Most CD4+ clones that shrank were in CM and EM, while CD8+ ones turned up in EMRA. The authors did not confirm SARS-CoV-2 specificity of second-wave clones peaking day 37.

TCRdb fed the 5' RACE reads into MiXCR, producing one record per CDR3 protein. The data show 400,000 to 550,000 distinct CDR3 sequences, more than 20% seen once. Trimming cost V 3 bases and J 6 bases; bases outside gene matches: 15. The CDR3 extends over 17 amino acids. Germline V gives CDR1 SGHRS, CDR2 YFSETQ. This clonotype was detected a few times. The antigen remains undetermined. The chain joins TRBV5-1 to TRBJ2-1; 7 bases agree with TRBD2. The origin of this receptor is an adult woman who had mild COVID-19 (a few samples of this study predate the infection). Cell type and time point are not known. The sample consisted of PBMCs or a T cell subset sorted from them (not recorded which). As DNA, the CDR3 is TGCGCCAGCAGCTACCGGTCGGGACTAAATACCCTCAATGAGCAGTTCTTC. Residues: CASSYRSGLNTLNEQFF.